This TCR beta chain emerged from a study of blood T cell repertoires in COVID-19. Study-wide background: T cells, B-cell-depleted T cells, or PBMCs supplied cDNA or gDNA.

This clone was detected only a few times. The V end was cut by 0 bases, the J end by 3 bases, with 8 bases between. Germline lookup yields CDR1 LGHNA and CDR2 YSLEER. The CDR3 is made up of 14 amino acids. Authors' methods: The authors estimated nucleated cell counts from reference gene primer amplification. Sequencing used immunoSEQ multiplex PCR; TCRdb keeps in-frame clones, though not all of them. The DNA gave D and trimming, while V, J and clone size come from that table. The sample lists some 230,000 clones, 70% to 90% occurring once. The chain combines TRBV4-3 with TRBJ1-1, with D perhaps TRBD1 (6 bases). The material sequenced was peripheral blood. The sequence came from a man aged 30 to 39 who had recovered from COVID-19. CDR3 protein: CASSQEGGYTEAFF. The CDR3 bases are TGCGCCAGCAGCCAAGAAGGGGGATACACTGAAGCTTTCTTT.